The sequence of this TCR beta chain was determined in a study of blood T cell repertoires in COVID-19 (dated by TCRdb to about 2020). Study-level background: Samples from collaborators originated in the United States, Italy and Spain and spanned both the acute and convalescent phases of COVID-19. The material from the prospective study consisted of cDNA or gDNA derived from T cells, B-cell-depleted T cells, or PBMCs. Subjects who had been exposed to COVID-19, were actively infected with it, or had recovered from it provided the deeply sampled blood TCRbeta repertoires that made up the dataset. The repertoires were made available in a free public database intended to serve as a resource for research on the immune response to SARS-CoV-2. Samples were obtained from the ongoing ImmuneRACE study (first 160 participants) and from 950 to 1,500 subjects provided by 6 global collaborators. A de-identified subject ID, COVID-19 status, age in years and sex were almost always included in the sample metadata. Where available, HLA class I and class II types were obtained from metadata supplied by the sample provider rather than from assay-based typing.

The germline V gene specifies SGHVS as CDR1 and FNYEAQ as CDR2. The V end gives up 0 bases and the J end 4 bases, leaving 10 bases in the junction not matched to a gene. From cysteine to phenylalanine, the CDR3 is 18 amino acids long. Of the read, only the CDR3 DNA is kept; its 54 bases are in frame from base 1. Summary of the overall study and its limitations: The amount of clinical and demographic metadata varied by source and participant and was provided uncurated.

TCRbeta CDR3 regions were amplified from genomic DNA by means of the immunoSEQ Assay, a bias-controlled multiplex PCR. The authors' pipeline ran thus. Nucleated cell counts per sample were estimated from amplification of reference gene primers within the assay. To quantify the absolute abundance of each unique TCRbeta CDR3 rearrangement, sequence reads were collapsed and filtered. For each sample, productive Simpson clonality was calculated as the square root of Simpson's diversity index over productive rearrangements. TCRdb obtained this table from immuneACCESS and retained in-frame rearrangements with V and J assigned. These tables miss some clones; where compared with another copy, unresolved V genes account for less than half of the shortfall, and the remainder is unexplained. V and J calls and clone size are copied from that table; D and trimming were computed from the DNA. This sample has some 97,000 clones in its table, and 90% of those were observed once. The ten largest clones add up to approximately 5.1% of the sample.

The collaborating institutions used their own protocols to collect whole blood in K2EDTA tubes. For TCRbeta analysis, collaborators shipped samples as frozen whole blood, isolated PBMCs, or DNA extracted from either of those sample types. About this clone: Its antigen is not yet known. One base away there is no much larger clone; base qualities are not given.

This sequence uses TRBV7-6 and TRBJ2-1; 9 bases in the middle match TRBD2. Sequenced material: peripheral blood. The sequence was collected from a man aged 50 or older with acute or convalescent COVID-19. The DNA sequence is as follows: TGTGCCAGCAGCTTAGCGCAATTGGAGACTAGCGGATACAATGAGCAGTTCTTC. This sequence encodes CASSLAQLETSGYNEQFF.